A single sample is the source of the 22 T cell receptor beta chains below, sequenced in a study of spatial heterogeneity in lung cancer. Specified time point: sample taken at primary tumor resection. Without sorting, whole RNA was sequenced from tumor, nontumor lung or frozen PBMC. TCRdb re-derived calls from the 5' RACE reads in MiXCR, one entry per CDR3 protein. The table has roughly 91,000 distinct CDR3 sequences, approximately 20% seen once. The source was PBMCs, collected at surgery. Receptors originate from a male donor with early-stage non-small cell lung cancer.

This clonotype appeared a few times. The rearrangement joins TRBV7-2 to TRBJ1-1; D is undetermined. In germline, CDR1 is SGHTA, CDR2 FQGNSA. Trimming stripped 4 bases from V and 3 bases from J, with 9 bases between. CDR3 length: 13 amino acids. CDR3 coding DNA: TGTGCCAGCAGCTATGACACGTACACTGAAGCTTTCTTT. Translation gives CASSYDTYTEAFF. The complete variable domain, with remaining parts taken from reference TRBV7-2 and TRBJ1-1, reads GAGVSQSPSNKVTEKGKDVELRCDPISGHTALYWYRQSLGQGLEFLIYFQGNSAPDKSGLPSDRFSAERTGGSVSTLTIQRTQQEDSAVYLCASSYDTYTEAFFGQGTRLTVV.

This clonotype showed up just a few times. The CDR3 region has the DNA TGTGCCAGCAGTTCCAGGGGAGGCACCGGGGAGCTGTTTTTT. It specifies CASSSRGGTGELFF. The V and J genes are TRBV11-1 and TRBJ2-2; D tentatively reads TRBD1 or TRBD2 (6 bases each). From germline, CDR1 is SGHAT and CDR2 FQDESV (reference sequence). Deletions cut 6 bases from V and 4 bases from J, with 12 bases between. CDR3 size: 14 residues.

With regard to this clonotype: A junction boundary mismatches the germline segment, possibly from a read error. The rearrangement uses TRBV6-1 and TRBJ2-7; TRBD1 aligns across 9 bases. Germline CDR1 and CDR2: MNHNS and SASEGT. The CDR3 spans 17 residues. CDR3 sequence: CAGSAISQGAKTDEQYF. CDR3 DNA sequence: TGTGCCGGCAGTGCCATCTCACAGGGGGCAAAAACAGACGAGCAGTACTTC.

The chain joins TRBV20-1 to TRBJ1-2; 7 positions agree with TRBD1. Per germline, CDR1 DFQATT and CDR2 SNEGSKA (reference sequence). The CDR3 has 13 residues. Trimming removed 4 bases from V and 8 bases from J; junction bases left unmatched: 10. The CDR3, as DNA: TGCAGTGCTATCGGACAGGAGGCTTTAGGCTACACCTTC. Its translation: CSAIGQEALGYTF.

This rearrangement joins TRBV7-9 to TRBJ2-5; a weak D match, TRBD1 (5 bases). CDR1 and CDR2 from the germline V gene are SEHNR and FQNEAQ (reference sequence). V dropped 8 bases and J dropped 3 bases, with 10 bases sitting between them. This CDR3 has 12 amino acids. The CDR3 region is CASQTEEETQYF. The DNA for the CDR3 is TGTGCCAGCCAGACAGAGGAAGAGACCCAGTACTTC. The full variable domain, in which reference TRBV7-9 and TRBJ2-5 provide the parts outside the CDR3, is DTGVSQNPRHKITKRGQNVTFRCDPISEHNRLYWYRQTLGQGPEFLTYFQNEAQLEKSRLLSDRFSAERPKGSFSTLEIQRTEQGDSAMYLCASQTEEETQYFGPGTRLLVL.

The V call is TRBV6-2 or TRBV6-3, the J call TRBJ1-1; D perhaps matches TRBD1 (6 bases). The germline CDR1 and CDR2 sequences are MNHEY and SVGEGT. The CDR3 totals 20 residues. Trimming took 0 bases from V and 3 from J, leaving 26 bases between them. The CDR3 DNA reads TGTGCCAGCAGTTACTCTTTGGATAGCACGGGGGGCGTCTACGACACTGAAGCTTTCTTT. Residues: CASSYSLDSTGGVYDTEAFF.

The chain has TRBV6-2 or TRBV6-3 and TRBJ2-4; the D gene is possibly TRBD1 (6 bases). Looked up from germline, CDR1 is MNHEY and CDR2 is SVGEGT. The CDR3 covers 14 residues. V was cut by 5 bases and J by 0 bases, with 8 bases left in between. For the CDR3, the DNA is TGTGCCAGCAGTCAGGACAGAGCCAAAAACATTCAGTACTTC. Its protein product is CASSQDRAKNIQYF.

This clonotype was seen more than once but under ten times. The J gene is TRBJ1-5, the V gene TRBV10-3; D may be TRBD1 (5 bases). This CDR3 has 15 amino acids. V lost 6 bases to trimming and J lost 0 bases, with 12 bases between them. The germline V gene encodes CDR1 ENHRY and CDR2 SYGVKD. The CDR3, as DNA: TGTGCCATCAGAACCGGGACGGCTAGCAATCAGCCCCAGCATTTT. Translated, it gives CAIRTGTASNQPQHF.

The rearrangement uses TRBV19 and TRBJ2-1, with 12 bases identical to TRBD2. Germline loops: CDR1 LNHDA, CDR2 SQIVND (reference sequence). CDR3 length: 18 residues. Losses at the gene ends were 6 bases for V and 3 bases for J; bases not matched to a gene: 12. The CDR3 reads CASSTWGTSGSVYNEQFF. Written as DNA, the CDR3 is TGTGCCAGTAGCACCTGGGGGACTAGCGGGTCGGTCTACAATGAGCAGTTCTTC.

The genes are TRBV7-9 and TRBJ2-3, with D perhaps TRBD2 (5 bases). Deletions cut 2 bases from V and 1 base from J, with 13 bases between. CDR1 and CDR2 from the germline V gene are SEHNR and FQNEAQ (reference sequence). The CDR3 is made up of 16 amino acids. The CDR3 sequence: CASSLTRVGGTDTQYF. CDR3 in DNA: TGTGCCAGCAGCTTAACGAGGGTAGGAGGCACAGATACGCAGTATTTT.

By proportion, this clonotype is medium-sized. This chain uses TRBV7-2 with TRBJ2-3, with 11 positions matching TRBD2. This CDR3 comprises 15 residues. V shed 1 base, J shed 3 bases, and the junction held 0 bases outside the gene matches. Germline CDR1 and CDR2: SGHTA and FQGNSA. The CDR3 DNA reads as TGTGCCAGCAGCTTAGGACTAGCGGGGACAGATACGCAGTATTTT. Amino acid sequence: CASSLGLAGTDTQYF.

The table lists this clonotype with a few counts. This rearrangement joins TRBV4-3 to TRBJ1-4, with 8 bases that match TRBD1. Germline lookup yields CDR1 LGHNA and CDR2 YSLEER. J lost 7 bases, V lost 4 bases, and 11 bases had no gene match. The CDR3 is 16 amino acids. CDR3 sequence reads: CASSRGGQGIGEKLFF. CDR3 nucleotide sequence: TGCGCCAGCAGCCGCGGCGGACAGGGTATCGGTGAAAAACTGTTTTTT.

The rearrangement uses TRBV7-9 and TRBJ2-7, with D perhaps TRBD2 (6 bases). CDR1 and CDR2 (germline): SEHNR, FQNEAQ (reference sequence). The CDR3 length is 15 residues. Trimming took 5 bases from V and 1 from J, leaving 15 bases between them. The chain's CDR3 is CASSLNRGASYEQYF. The CDR3 region has the DNA TGTGCCAGCAGCCTTAACCGCGGGGCTTCCTACGAGCAGTACTTC.

CDR3 protein: CASSLAGALSSYEQYF. As DNA, the CDR3 is TGTGCCAGCAGCTTGGCCGGGGCCCTTAGCTCCTACGAGCAGTACTTC. The chain uses TRBV5-5 and TRBJ2-7; either TRBD1 or TRBD2 may supply D (5 bases each). CDR1 and CDR2 (germline): SGHKS, YYEKEE (reference sequence). CDR3 size: 16 residues. Trimming shortened V by 0 bases and J by 0 bases, and 13 bases separated the two germline ends.

V gene TRBV27 combines with J gene TRBJ2-3; TRBD2 agrees at 8 bases. CDR3 length equals 15 residues. The V segment lost 3 bases and the J segment 2 bases; nucleotides outside the gene matches: 4. Germline-derived CDR1 and CDR2 are MNHEY and SMNVEV (reference sequence). DNA for the CDR3: TGTGCCAGCAGTTTCCTCGGGGGGGCCACAGATACGCAGTATTTT. Amino acid sequence: CASSFLGGATDTQYF.

This clonotype was seen just once. This chain connects TRBV29-1 to TRBJ2-3; D gene unclear. Trimming removed 4 bases from V and 2 bases from J, with 4 bases in between. The germline V gene has CDR1 SQVTM and CDR2 ANQGSEA. This CDR3 spans 11 amino acids. CDR3 residues: CSVGFTDTQYF. The CDR3, as DNA: TGCAGCGTTGGTTTCACAGATACGCAGTATTTT.

This sequence joins TRBV7-9 and TRBJ1-6; D gene ambiguous. This CDR3 comprises 13 residues. V lost 0 bases and J 8 bases, leaving 5 bases between the germline ends. CDR1 is SEHNR and CDR2 is FQNEAQ in the germline V gene (reference sequence). This chain's CDR3 is CASSLAADSPLHF. The CDR3 bases are TGTGCCAGCAGCTTAGCTGCTGATTCACCCCTCCACTTT. The entire variable domain, with the rest obtained from reference TRBV7-9 and TRBJ1-6, is as follows: DTGVSQNPRHKITKRGQNVTFRCDPISEHNRLYWYRQTLGQGPEFLTYFQNEAQLEKSRLLSDRFSAERPKGSFSTLEIQRTEQGDSAMYLCASSLAADSPLHFGNGTRLTVT.

This clonotype was counted many times. This chain connects TRBV7-2 to TRBJ2-3; D unresolved. The length of the CDR3 is 14 residues. Germline V gene sequence: CDR1 SGHTA, CDR2 FQGNSA. V was trimmed by 5 bases and J by 2 bases, leaving 11 bases between them. This CDR3 is CASSPGAPTDTQYF. The CDR3 DNA follows: TGTGCCAGCAGCCCAGGAGCGCCCACAGATACGCAGTATTTT.

The gene calls are TRBV7-9 and TRBJ1-4; TRBD1 might be the D (6 bases). Germline CDR1 is SEHNR and CDR2 is FQNEAQ (reference sequence). CDR3 length: 16 residues. Trimming took off 5 bases at V and 5 bases at J, with 18 bases between the two ends. The CDR3 nucleotides are TGTGCCAGCAGCCGCTACCGGGACATTACAAATGAAAAACTGTTTTTT. The encoded protein is CASSRYRDITNEKLFF. The full variable domain, completed using reference TRBV7-9 and TRBJ1-4, is DTGVSQNPRHKITKRGQNVTFRCDPISEHNRLYWYRQTLGQGPEFLTYFQNEAQLEKSRLLSDRFSAERPKGSFSTLEIQRTEQGDSAMYLCASSRYRDITNEKLFFGSGTQLSVL.

The rearrangement links TRBV10-2 to TRBJ1-6; TRBD1 matches at 7 bases. V gave up 3 bases and J gave up 4 bases; unmatched junction bases: 9. This CDR3 has 17 residues. CDR1 and CDR2 from the germline V gene are WSHSY and SAAADI. CDR3 DNA: TGCGCCAGCAGTGATCAGGGACAGACTTCATATAATTCACCCCTCCACTTT. It translates to CASSDQGQTSYNSPLHF.

This clonotype was seen at least ten times. This chain joins TRBV7-6 and TRBJ2-1; D unclear. Germline V CDR1 and CDR2: SGHVS, FNYEAQ. V lost 4 bases, J lost 8 bases, and 9 bases lay in between. The CDR3 runs to 12 residues. In nucleotides, the CDR3 is TGTGCCAGCAGCTCGCACGGTTATGAGCAGTTCTTC. Translated: CASSSHGYEQFF.

The gene calls are TRBV10-3 and TRBJ2-5; 11 bases line up with TRBD1. The V and J ends lost 6 bases and 2 bases, in that order; junction bases with no gene match: 14. The CDR3 is 18 residues long. Germline V CDR1 and CDR2: ENHRY, SYGVKD. The CDR3, as DNA: TGTGCCATCAGCCCCGGGACAGGGGGATCCGGGGGGCAAGAGACCCAGTACTTC. Residues: CAISPGTGGSGGQETQYF.